This T cell receptor beta chain was captured in a study of blood T cells in healthy people across ages (dated by TCRdb to 2013 to 2016). Looking at the study overall: In model experiments, template switching captured about one uniquely barcoded TCR beta cDNA molecule for every two T cells. Age-related changes in TCR beta repertoire diversity were measured in the study by deep sequencing normalized with unique cDNA molecular identifiers. The donors were split into four age groups: young (average about 15 years), middle-aged (roughly 39), aged (more than 60) and long-lived (approximately 80). To avoid experimental bias, donors of different ages were spread randomly across the sequencing lanes. Using the same blood draw, the study looked at two additional independent replicas of 1 million unique cDNA reads for two donors, one aged 18 to 30 and the other aged 80 or older. On the study overall, not on this receptor specifically: As age increased, observed TCR beta diversity per million T cells dropped in a roughly linear way, and a significant reduction was already evident by age roughly 36. Estimates of total diversity from one million sequenced T cells were regarded as lower bounds and underestimates. Conclusive comparison of naive and antigen-experienced compartments was prevented by the profiling of bulk unsorted PBMCs. A strong correlation was found between observed TCR beta diversity and the percentage of naive T cells measured by flow cytometry. Compared with the aged group, more naive CD4+ T cells, fewer expanded clones and increased TCR diversity were shown by the long-lived group, suggesting age selection. Donor CMV infection status was unknown, potentially confounding age-related changes in expanded clonotypes.

Libraries were constructed by 5' RACE. Sequencing was performed on an Illumina HiSeq 2500. A second about 7 to 12 cycle PCR used a sample-barcoded 5' primer and a J-beta primer mix. A template-switch 5' adaptor carrying 12 random nucleotides introduced a unique molecular identifier onto each TCR beta cDNA molecule. Each sample yielded at least 2.5 million CDR3-containing paired-end reads. The Mint cDNA synthesis kit, primed by a TRBC-specific oligonucleotide, was used to synthesize first-strand cDNA from all RNA. After uracil-DNA glycosylase treatment, a first 18-cycle PCR used universal primers M1SS and BC2_uni_R on all cDNA. The original pipeline was this. For normalization, 1 million high-quality reads were randomly selected from each sample, with every read carrying a distinct molecular identifier. Reads with shared molecular identifiers were discarded instead of being binned into consensus sequences. MiTCR, run with a Q25 quality threshold and the strictest error-elimination algorithm, handled CDR3 identification, clonotype clustering and error correction. A nonparametric unseen species model with Euler transformation was used to estimate lower-bound total TCR beta diversity. TCRdb ran its own pipeline on the public reads, namely fastp trimming at Q25 and MiXCR clone calling, and kept in-frame beta chains. Rows are unified per CDR3 protein, each entry keeping the most common DNA and genes. These V and J calls originate from TCRdb's pipeline instead of the authors' own analysis. The table for this sample lists about 620,000 distinct CDR3 sequences; approximately 21% of them were counted only once. Clones ranked in the top ten supply under 4% of the sample.

The roughly 38 donors, aged roughly 6 to 95 years, were systemically healthy Caucasian individuals from Russia. Each donor gave roughly 9.5 milliliters of peripheral blood, collected into EDTA-treated Vacutainer tubes. PBMCs were isolated by Ficoll-Paque density-gradient centrifugation, with at least 7 million obtained per sample. Total RNA, at least 5 micrograms per sample, was extracted from PBMCs with Trizol reagent. Naive CD45RAhigh/CD27high T cell percentages were measured by flow cytometry on a PBMC aliquot from every donor. The germline V gene gives CDR1 as SQVTM and CDR2 as ANQGSEA. The trim is 1 base for V and 2 bases for J, with a gap of 17 bases between the germline ends. From the cysteine up to the phenylalanine, the CDR3 has a length of 16 residues. The sequence is cut down to CDR3 DNA, 48 bases in frame from base 1. Concerning this clonotype itself: There is no known antigen for this receptor. No much larger clone is present one base from it, and per-base qualities are unavailable.

The clonotype comes from a man in his 70s in good health. The sequencing input was blood. The rearrangement joined TRBV29-1 to TRBJ2-5; TRBD1 is a weak D gene call, 5 bases matching. The nucleotide sequence is given as TGCAGCGTTGAAGGGGGCTGGCAGGGCCCTCAAGAGACCCAGTACTTC. Its product reads: CSVEGGWQGPQETQYF.